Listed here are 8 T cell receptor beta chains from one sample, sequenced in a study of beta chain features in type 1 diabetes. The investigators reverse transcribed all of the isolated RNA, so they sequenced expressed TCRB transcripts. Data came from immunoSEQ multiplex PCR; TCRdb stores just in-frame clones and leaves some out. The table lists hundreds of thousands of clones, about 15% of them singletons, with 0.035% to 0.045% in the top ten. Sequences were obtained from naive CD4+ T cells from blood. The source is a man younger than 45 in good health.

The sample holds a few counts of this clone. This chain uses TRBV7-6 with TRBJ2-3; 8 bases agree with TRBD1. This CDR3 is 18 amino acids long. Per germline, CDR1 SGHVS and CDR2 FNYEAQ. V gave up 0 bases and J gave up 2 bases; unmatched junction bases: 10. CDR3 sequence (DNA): TGTGCCAGCAGCTTAGCCTCGACAGGGGCCGGTTTCACAGATACGCAGTATTTT. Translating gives CASSLASTGAGFTDTQYF.

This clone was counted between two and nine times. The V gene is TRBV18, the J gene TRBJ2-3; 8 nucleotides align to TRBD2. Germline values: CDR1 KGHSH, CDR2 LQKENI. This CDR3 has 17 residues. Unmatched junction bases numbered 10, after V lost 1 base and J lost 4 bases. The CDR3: CASSPLGSGSSPDTQYF. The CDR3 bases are TGTGCCAGCTCACCACTGGGAAGCGGGAGTTCCCCAGATACGCAGTATTTT.

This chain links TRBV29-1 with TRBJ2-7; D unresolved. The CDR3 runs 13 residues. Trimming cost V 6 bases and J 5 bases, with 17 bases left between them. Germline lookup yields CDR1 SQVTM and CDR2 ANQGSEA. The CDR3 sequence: CSVAPSRWDEQYV. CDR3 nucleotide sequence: TGCAGCGTCGCCCCGAGCAGGTGGGACGAGCAGTACGTC.

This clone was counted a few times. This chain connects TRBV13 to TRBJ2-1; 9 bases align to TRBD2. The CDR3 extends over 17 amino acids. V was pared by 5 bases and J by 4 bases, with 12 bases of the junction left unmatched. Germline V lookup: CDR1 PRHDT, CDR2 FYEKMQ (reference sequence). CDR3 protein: CASSRTSGTSWYNEQFF. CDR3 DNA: TGTGCCAGCAGCCGTACCTCCGGGACTAGCTGGTACAATGAGCAGTTCTTC.

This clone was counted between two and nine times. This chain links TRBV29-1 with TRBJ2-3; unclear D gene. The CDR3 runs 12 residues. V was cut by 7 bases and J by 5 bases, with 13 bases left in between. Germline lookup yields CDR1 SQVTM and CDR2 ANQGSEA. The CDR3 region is CSGTGDLDTQYF. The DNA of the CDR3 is TGCAGCGGAACGGGCGACTTAGATACGCAGTATTTT.

The CDR3 here is CASSSPGTSGVIGTQYF. CDR3 nucleotides: TGTGCCAGCAGCTCCCCCGGGACTAGCGGGGTAATTGGGACCCAGTACTTC. V and J are TRBV13 and TRBJ2-5, with 13 bases fitting TRBD2. From germline, CDR1 is PRHDT and CDR2 FYEKMQ (reference sequence). The trim removed 4 bases at V and 7 bases at J, leaving 12 bases unmatched. There are 17 residues in the CDR3.

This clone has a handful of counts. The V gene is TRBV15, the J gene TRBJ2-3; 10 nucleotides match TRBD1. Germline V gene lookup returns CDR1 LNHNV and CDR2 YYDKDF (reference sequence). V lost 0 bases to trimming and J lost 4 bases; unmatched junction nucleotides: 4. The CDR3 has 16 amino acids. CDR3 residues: CATSRDSGTGADTQYF. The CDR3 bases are TGTGCCACCAGCAGAGATTCCGGGACAGGGGCAGATACGCAGTATTTT.

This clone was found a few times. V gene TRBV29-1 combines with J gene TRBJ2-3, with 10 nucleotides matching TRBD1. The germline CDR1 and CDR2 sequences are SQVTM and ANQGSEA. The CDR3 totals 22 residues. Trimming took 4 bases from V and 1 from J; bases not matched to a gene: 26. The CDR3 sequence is CSVAGRIGLWDRGILRTDTQYF. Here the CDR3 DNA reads TGCAGCGTTGCGGGCCGAATTGGTCTTTGGGACAGGGGAATTCTACGCACAGATACGCAGTATTTT.